This passage covers 30 T cell receptor beta chains from one sample sequenced in a study of T cells in Graves' hyperthyroidism and ophthalmopathy. RNA transcripts provided the source from which TCR beta CDR3 regions were amplified. First-round RT-PCR with HTBI primers amplified the TCR CDR3 region. TCRdb ran MiXCR on the multiplex PCR reads and lists one entry per CDR3 protein. Altogether about 710,000 distinct CDR3 sequences are present, roughly 15% being singletons, with the ten largest covering over 7.5%. Material: blood. The receptor set was obtained from a man between 18 and 29 years old with Graves' hyperthyroidism.

This clonotype has ten or more counts. This sequence joins TRBV2 and TRBJ2-1; 10 nucleotides line up with TRBD2. The CDR3 runs 16 residues. Unmatched junction bases numbered 5, after V lost 4 bases and J lost 2 bases. Germline V gene lookup returns CDR1 SNHLY and CDR2 FYNNEI. The CDR3 sequence is CASSGGSGRAYNEQFF. In nucleotides, the CDR3 is TGTGCCAGCAGTGGAGGGAGCGGGAGGGCCTACAATGAGCAGTTCTTC.

This clonotype was recorded many times. The chain recombines TRBV2 with TRBJ1-1; D call uncertain. The CDR3 is 14 residues long. From germline, CDR1 is SNHLY and CDR2 FYNNEI. V was trimmed by 9 bases and J by 0 bases, leaving 14 bases between them. The CDR3 nucleotides are TGTGCCAGTCTCCCCGGGAAGGTGAACACTGAAGCTTTCTTT. The encoded protein is CASLPGKVNTEAFF.

In this sample, this clonotype turned up many times. This chain connects TRBV5-4 to TRBJ2-3; 10 positions agree with TRBD2. The CDR3 covers 15 residues. The germline V gene encodes CDR1 SGHNT and CDR2 YYREEE (reference sequence). Germline trimming cut 5 bases from V and 3 bases from J; bases unmatched to any gene: 6. The CDR3 here is CASSPSGSGTDTQYF. The CDR3 region has the DNA TGTGCCAGCAGTCCTAGCGGGAGCGGGACAGATACGCAGTATTTT.

Ten or more counts support this clonotype. The chain is built from TRBV5-1 and TRBJ2-3; 10 positions agree with TRBD1. Trimming took 2 bases from V and 6 from J; bases not matched to a gene: 9. This CDR3 is 16 amino acids long. The germline V gene encodes CDR1 SGHRS and CDR2 YFSETQ. This chain's CDR3 is CASSLADRGRGDTQYF. In nucleotides, the CDR3 is TGCGCCAGCAGCTTAGCTGACAGGGGGCGCGGGGATACGCAGTATTTT.

This clonotype turned up a few times. The CDR3 sequence is CSASGPRGSQPQHF. The CDR3 bases are TGCAGTGCTTCTGGGCCACGGGGGTCCCAGCCCCAGCATTTT. The chain recombines TRBV20-1 with TRBJ1-5; TRBD1 is a possible D gene (5 bases). Germline loops: CDR1 DFQATT, CDR2 SNEGSKA (reference sequence). The CDR3 covers 14 residues. Trimming pared 5 bases from V and 7 bases from J, leaving 18 bases between.

J is TRBJ2-7 and V is TRBV7-9; 11 positions match TRBD2. Germline V gives CDR1 SEHNR, CDR2 FQNEAQ (reference sequence). The CDR3 has 15 amino acids. The trim removed 5 bases at V and 6 bases at J, leaving 9 bases unmatched. CDR3 sequence (DNA): TGTGCCAGCAGCCCAATAGCGGGAGGGCCGCCCGAGCAGTACTTC. Protein: CASSPIAGGPPEQYF.

This clonotype was observed a handful of times. V usage is TRBV6-5 and J usage is TRBJ2-7, with 7 bases aligning to TRBD1. The germline CDR1 and CDR2 sequences are MNHEY and SVGAGI. This CDR3 region has 14 residues. V gave up 5 bases and J gave up 7 bases; unmatched junction bases: 11. The CDR3 DNA reads TGTGCCAGCAGTACCCGACAGGGCTCGGGAGAGCAGTACTTC. Translation gives CASSTRQGSGEQYF.

The chain employs TRBV7-9 and TRBJ2-2, with TRBD2 identical over 7 bases. Germline trimming cut 8 bases from V and 4 bases from J; bases unmatched to any gene: 10. Germline V gene data show CDR1 as SEHNR and CDR2 as FQNEAQ (reference sequence). This CDR3 has 15 amino acids. CDR3 nucleotide sequence: TGTGCCAGCCACGCGGGGGTGGCAGGCACCGGGGAGCTGTTTTTT. It specifies CASHAGVAGTGELFF.

This clonotype was counted at least ten times. The genes are TRBV19 and TRBJ2-3, with 7 bases lining up with TRBD1. The CDR3 has 16 amino acids. V dropped 5 bases and J dropped 0; count of bases not matched to a gene: 8. CDR1 and CDR2 from the germline V gene are LNHDA and SQIVND (reference sequence). The CDR3 region has the DNA TGTGCCAGTAGTCCCGGACAGGCCCTTAGCACAGATACGCAGTATTTT. It translates to CASSPGQALSTDTQYF.

The chain uses TRBV2 and TRBJ2-2, with D possibly called TRBD1 or TRBD2 (5 bases each). Germline CDR1 SNHLY, CDR2 FYNNEI. V was pared by 7 bases and J by 7 bases, with 13 bases between. This CDR3 is 13 amino acids long. The CDR3 spells CASTEGFRGELFF. The CDR3 coding sequence is TGTGCCAGCACCGAGGGGTTCCGCGGGGAGCTGTTTTTT.

This clonotype was seen ten or more times. The rearrangement links TRBV20-1 to TRBJ2-1, with 9 positions matching TRBD1. CDR1 is DFQATT and CDR2 is SNEGSKA in the germline V gene (reference sequence). The J segment lost 4 bases and the V segment lost 3 bases, leaving 4 bases of the junction unmatched. The CDR3 sequence is 14 residues long. CDR3 region: CSARRDRVYNEQFF. CDR3 DNA sequence: TGCAGTGCTAGGAGGGACAGGGTATACAATGAGCAGTTCTTC.

This clonotype appeared a single time. A read error may explain this, as a much larger clone is one base away. The V call is TRBV6-2 or TRBV6-3, the J call TRBJ1-4; 7 bases are a match to TRBD1. Germline V gene sequence: CDR1 MNHEY, CDR2 SVGEGT. The CDR3 totals 16 residues. The CDR3: CACSHGTAIPNEKLFF. In nucleotides, the CDR3 is TGTGCCTGCAGTCACGGGACAGCCATCCCGAATGAAAAACTGTTTTTT.

This clonotype was observed many times. The rearrangement links TRBV27 to TRBJ2-7; TRBD1 is a possible D gene (5 bases). The CDR3 consists of 14 residues. Germline assignment: CDR1 MNHEY and CDR2 SMNVEV (reference sequence). Trimming pared 2 bases from V and 5 bases from J, leaving 13 bases between. The DNA of the CDR3 is TGTGCCAGCAGTTTACGTGCAGGGATAGACGAGCAGTACTTC. Translation: CASSLRAGIDEQYF.

This clonotype was picked up many times. This chain links TRBV29-1 with TRBJ2-5; 10 positions agree with TRBD2. V trimming: 4 bases; J trimming: 3 bases; junction bases outside the gene matches: 14. The CDR3 totals 17 residues. Germline V CDR1 and CDR2: SQVTM, ANQGSEA. The CDR3 DNA reads as TGCAGCGTTGCATCGCTCGGACTAGCGGTGGTGAAAGAGACCCAGTACTTC. Translating it yields CSVASLGLAVVKETQYF.

This clonotype came up a few times. This chain joins TRBV6-5 and TRBJ1-5, with a weak D call TRBD1 (6 bases). The V end was cut by 2 bases, the J end by 0 bases, with 14 bases between. The CDR3 sequence is 17 residues long. CDR1 and CDR2 from the germline V gene are MNHEY and SVGAGI. Here the CDR3 reads CASSYPPGVPSNQPQHF. DNA of the CDR3: TGTGCCAGCAGTTACCCTCCAGGGGTCCCTAGCAATCAGCCCCAGCATTTT.

The rearrangement joins TRBV29-1 to TRBJ2-7, with D maybe TRBD1 (5 bases). The CDR3 loop spans 15 amino acids. Germline loops: CDR1 SQVTM, CDR2 ANQGSEA. Trimming shortened V by 4 bases and J by 1 base, and 17 bases separated the two germline ends. CDR3 residues: CSVVHQDTASYEQYF. Written as DNA, the CDR3 is TGCAGCGTTGTTCATCAGGACACAGCGTCCTACGAGCAGTACTTC.

This clonotype occurred many times. The DNA of the CDR3 is TGTGCCAGCAGTGGACTAGCGGGACTGGGCGAGCAGTACTTC. It encodes CASSGLAGLGEQYF. The genes are TRBV27 and TRBJ2-7; 12 bases match TRBD2. The V gene end was trimmed by 5 bases and the J gene end by 6 bases; junction bases not matched to a gene: 5. The CDR3 sequence is 14 residues long. Germline-derived CDR1 and CDR2 are MNHEY and SMNVEV (reference sequence).

This clonotype was seen more than once but under ten times. This chain links TRBV2 with TRBJ1-3; TRBD1 aligns across 7 bases. V gave up 6 bases and J gave up 3 bases; unmatched junction bases: 5. CDR3 size: 14 residues. In germline, CDR1 is SNHLY, CDR2 FYNNEI. CDR3 region: CASSVGQDGNTIYF. CDR3 in DNA: TGTGCCAGCAGCGTAGGACAGGATGGAAACACCATATATTTT.

The V and J genes are TRBV3-2 and TRBJ2-1. TRBV3-2 corresponds to a pseudogene. The length of the CDR3 is 13 residues. CDR3 in amino acids: CASSQPDCVGQFF. The CDR3 DNA sequence: TGTGCCAGCAGCCAACCCGATTGTGTTGGGCAGTTCTTC.

This clonotype has a count of ten or more. The V gene is TRBV28, the J gene TRBJ2-7; D is ambiguous. This CDR3 is built from 8 residues. With 10 bases removed from V and 6 bases from J, the gap between germline ends came to 4 bases. Looked up from germline, CDR1 is MDHEN and CDR2 is SYDVKM. The CDR3 sequence is CATGEQYF. The CDR3 coding sequence is TGTGCCACTGGCGAGCAGTACTTC. The full variable domain, completed using reference TRBV28 and TRBJ2-7, is DVKVTQSSRYLVKRTGEKVFLECVQDMDHENMFWYRQDPGLGLRLIYFSYDVKMKEKGDIPEGYSVSREKKERFSLILESASTNQTSMYLCATGEQYFGPGTRLTVT.

In its sample, this clonotype was seen a few times. The chain links TRBV27 to TRBJ2-2; the D is unclear. Germline V CDR1 and CDR2: MNHEY, SMNVEV (reference sequence). CDR3 length equals 13 residues. V dropped 4 bases and J dropped 6 bases, with 9 bases sitting between them. The CDR3 loop is CASSSLPAGELFF. The CDR3 DNA reads as TGTGCCAGCAGTTCACTACCGGCCGGGGAGCTGTTTTTT.

V usage is TRBV9 and J usage is TRBJ2-5, with 7 bases identical to TRBD2. The CDR3 runs 14 residues. With V trimmed by 3 bases and J by 4 bases, 6 bases remained unmatched. Germline V gene lookup returns CDR1 SGDLS and CDR2 YYNGEE. The CDR3 protein is CASSAGGTPETQYF. DNA for the CDR3: TGTGCCAGCAGCGCGGGGGGAACCCCAGAGACCCAGTACTTC.

This clonotype has a handful of counts. This sequence joins TRBV6-1 and TRBJ2-1; unclear D gene. Germline lookup yields CDR1 MNHNS and CDR2 SASEGT. V was shortened by 4 bases and J by 7 bases, with 11 bases between the two germline ends. CDR3 length: 13 residues. The CDR3 reads CASSVGVSNEQFF. In DNA, the CDR3 is TGTGCCAGCAGTGTCGGCGTATCTAATGAGCAGTTCTTC.

In its sample, this clonotype was seen a few times. J is TRBJ2-7 and V is TRBV5-1; D is perhaps TRBD2 (6 bases). Between the trimmed V and J ends, which lost 3 bases and 6 bases, there was a span of 16 bases. This CDR3 is built from 14 residues. The germline V gene has CDR1 SGHRS and CDR2 YFSETQ. The CDR3 DNA follows: TGCGCCAGCAGCTCTAGCGACCCCGCGCGCGAGCAGTACTTC. It specifies CASSSSDPAREQYF.

The chain uses TRBV7-9 and TRBJ1-1; D uncertain. Germline V gene sequence: CDR1 SEHNR, CDR2 FQNEAQ (reference sequence). Trimming took 3 bases from V and 8 from J, leaving 16 bases between them. The CDR3 consists of 14 residues. The CDR3 protein is CASSLEAAQDEAFF. CDR3 sequence (DNA): TGTGCCAGCAGCTTGGAAGCCGCGCAAGACGAAGCTTTCTTT.

This clonotype was seen at least ten times. The rearrangement links TRBV12-3 or TRBV12-4 to TRBJ2-7; D is undetermined. V lost 4 bases and J 7 bases, leaving 14 bases between the germline ends. This CDR3 is built from 13 residues. Here the CDR3 DNA reads TGTGCCAGCAGTTGGGCCCTTGGTTGGGAGCAGTACTTC. It encodes CASSWALGWEQYF.

This clonotype has just a few counts. The gene calls are TRBV30 and TRBJ2-2; the D is unclear. V was trimmed by 6 bases and J by 6 bases, leaving 11 bases between them. The CDR3 is 12 amino acids. Germline CDR1 reads GTSNPN; CDR2 reads SVGIG (reference sequence). CDR3 loop: CACLMGSGELFF. CDR3 coding DNA: TGTGCCTGCCTGATGGGTTCCGGGGAGCTGTTTTTT.

This clonotype was recorded at least ten times. The rearrangement links TRBV28 to TRBJ2-3; 8 nucleotides match TRBD2. J gave up 2 bases and V 1 base, and 2 bases lay outside the gene matches. The length of the CDR3 is 15 residues. Per germline, CDR1 MDHEN and CDR2 SYDVKM. In DNA form, the CDR3 reads TGTGCCAGCAGTTTATCGGGAGGGCACACAGATACGCAGTATTTT. It encodes CASSLSGGHTDTQYF. The variable domain in full, completed from reference TRBV28 and TRBJ2-3, reads DVKVTQSSRYLVKRTGEKVFLECVQDMDHENMFWYRQDPGLGLRLIYFSYDVKMKEKGDIPEGYSVSREKKERFSLILESASTNQTSMYLCASSLSGGHTDTQYFGPGTRLTVL.

The chain links TRBV5-4 to TRBJ2-5; either TRBD1 or TRBD2 may supply D (7 bases each). The CDR3 totals 15 residues. Germline CDR1 reads SGHNT; CDR2 reads YYREEE (reference sequence). Trimming removed 0 bases from V and 3 bases from J, with 12 bases in between. The CDR3 sequence is CASSLARGREETQYF. The CDR3, as DNA: TGTGCCAGCAGCTTGGCCAGGGGGAGGGAAGAGACCCAGTACTTC.

The chain uses TRBV30 and TRBJ2-3; no clear D. V lost 2 bases to trimming and J lost 4 bases, with 16 bases between them. This CDR3 spans 15 amino acids. Germline values: CDR1 GTSNPN, CDR2 SVGIG (reference sequence). The CDR3: CAWSPRGAKADTQYF. CDR3 bases: TGTGCCTGGAGTCCACGAGGAGCGAAAGCAGATACGCAGTATTTT.